The entry that follows covers one TCR beta chain sequence. Clones were sequenced by immunoSEQ multiplex PCR, and TCRdb holds only the in-frame ones, with some missing. Here the sample spans roughly 120,000 clones, around 89% being singletons. The entry originates in a study of control samples from healthy donors and cancer patients. CDR1 and CDR2 (germline): SGDLS, YYNGEE. Trimming took 0 bases from V and 5 from J, leaving 11 bases between them. CDR3 length: 14 residues. The TCR comes from a woman between 50 and 59 years old in good health. V gene TRBV9 combines with J gene TRBJ1-2; no definite D call. Sequenced: blood. CDR3 protein: CASSVVGSLYGYTF. The CDR3 nucleotides are TGTGCCAGCAGCGTAGTGGGGTCCCTTTATGGCTACACCTTC.